This entry lists 20 T cell receptor beta chains sequenced from one sample in a study of blood T cell repertoires in COVID-19. Some clones are missing from TCRdb's copy, which holds only in-frame ones; the method was immunoSEQ multiplex PCR. The sample yields about 250,000 clones, 86% seen once. The sample consisted of peripheral blood. The source is an older woman who had recovered from COVID-19.

This clone occurred once. The rearrangement joins TRBV7-8 to TRBJ1-1, with a tentative D call TRBD1 (5 bases). Germline CDR1 is SGHVS and CDR2 is FQNEAQ. Trimming took off 7 bases at V and 0 bases at J, with 12 bases between the two ends. CDR3 size: 14 residues. CDR3 in DNA: TGTGCCAGCAACCACCAAGGGGTGAACACTGAAGCTTTCTTT. Translated: CASNHQGVNTEAFF.

The chain joins TRBV9 to TRBJ1-4; D perhaps matches TRBD1 (5 bases). The CDR3 runs 15 residues. V lost 1 base and J lost 4, with 11 bases in between. Germline-derived CDR1 and CDR2 are SGDLS and YYNGEE. The CDR3 sequence is CASSVRGGNNEKLFF. The CDR3 bases are TGTGCCAGCAGCGTAAGGGGCGGGAATAATGAAAAACTGTTTTTT.

V and J are TRBV19 and TRBJ1-4; weak D call: TRBD1 (5 bases). The CDR3 loop spans 15 amino acids. V was trimmed by 9 bases and J by 4 bases, leaving 18 bases between them. Germline CDR1 and CDR2: LNHDA and SQIVND (reference sequence). The CDR3 coding sequence is TGTGCCAGCTCAGACAGAGGAATTGGTAATGAAAAACTGTTTTTT. Residues: CASSDRGIGNEKLFF.

This rearrangement joins TRBV3-1 (or the pseudogene TRBV3-2) to TRBJ2-1; 9 positions agree with TRBD1. Germline CDR1 is LGHDT and CDR2 is YNNKEL (reference sequence). The length of the CDR3 is 17 residues. Trimming at V came to 1 base and at J to 9 bases, leaving 13 bases not matched to a gene. The CDR3 loop reads CASSQGLGTGRLSEQFF. The CDR3 DNA follows: TGTGCCAGCAGCCAAGGCCTCGGGACAGGGAGACTCAGTGAGCAGTTCTTC.

The chain combines TRBV4-3 with TRBJ1-2; D is unresolved. Germline V gene sequence: CDR1 LGHNA, CDR2 YSLEER. The CDR3 covers 13 residues. The V gene lost 3 bases and the J gene lost 4 bases, with 9 bases spanning the gap. The CDR3 DNA sequence: TGCGCCAGCAGCCATGGACTGACCTATGGCTACACCTTC. It codes for CASSHGLTYGYTF.

The chain couples TRBV6-5 to TRBJ2-1; TRBD1 matches at 7 bases. Germline loops: CDR1 MNHEY, CDR2 SVGAGI. This CDR3 comprises 13 residues. Trimming took 10 bases from V and 7 from J; bases not matched to a gene: 10. This CDR3 is CATQRGRGNEQFF. DNA for the CDR3: TGTGCCACCCAAAGGGGCAGGGGGAATGAGCAGTTCTTC.

With respect to this clone: The same CDR3 also results from other DNA sequences found in this sample. The genes are TRBV7-3 and TRBJ2-1; the D is unclear. V was cut by 5 bases and J by 2 bases, with 7 bases left in between. The CDR3 consists of 13 residues. Germline CDR1 SGHTA, CDR2 FQGTGA. Here the CDR3 DNA reads TGTGCCAGCAGCCTTGGCACCTACAATGAGCAGTTCTTC. It codes for CASSLGTYNEQFF.

This chain connects TRBV18 to TRBJ1-4; TRBD1 matches 9 bases. The germline gives CDR1 KGHSH, CDR2 LQKENI. The CDR3 is made up of 14 amino acids. The V gene end was trimmed by 7 bases and the J gene end by 8 bases; junction bases not matched to a gene: 8. Written as DNA, the CDR3 is TGTGCCAGCTTACCGGGACAGGGAGGCGAAAAACTGTTTTTT. Residues: CASLPGQGGEKLFF.

V usage is TRBV5-1 and J usage is TRBJ1-6; weak D call: TRBD1 (6 bases). In germline, CDR1 is SGHRS, CDR2 YFSETQ. The CDR3 runs to 14 residues. Trimming pared 4 bases from V and 8 bases from J, leaving 13 bases between. The CDR3 DNA follows: TGCGCCAGCAGCAGCCGACAGGCGGATTCACCCCTCCACTTT. This sequence encodes CASSSRQADSPLHF.

DNA for the CDR3: TGTGCCAGCGGGCAGGGCACCGGGGAGCTGTTTTTT. This translates into CASGQGTGELFF. The chain couples TRBV5-6 to TRBJ2-2, with D perhaps TRBD1 (5 bases). This CDR3 comprises 12 residues. The V end lost 7 bases, the J end lost 4 bases, and 8 bases lay between the germline ends. Germline assignment: CDR1 SGHDT and CDR2 YYEEEE.

The chain couples TRBV6-1 to TRBJ2-7; D unclear. The V end was cut by 0 bases, the J end by 6 bases, with 12 bases between. CDR1 is MNHNS and CDR2 is SASEGT in the germline V gene. The CDR3 has 14 residues. CDR3 nucleotide sequence: TGTGCCAGCAGTGAAGCGCGTCTATATCCCGAGCAGTACTTC. Amino acid sequence: CASSEARLYPEQYF.

Notes on this clone: One junction end disagrees with the germline gene, perhaps due to a read error. The chain links TRBV29-1 to TRBJ2-2, with 9 bases fitting TRBD2. Per germline, CDR1 SQVTM and CDR2 ANQGSEA. This CDR3 has 14 amino acids. As DNA, the CDR3 is TGCCGCGTTCAGACTCGCGGGGGGGCCGGGGAGCTGTTTTTT. Translating gives CRVQTRGGAGELFF.

The V call is TRBV2, the J call TRBJ2-2; TRBD2 aligns across 10 bases. The CDR3 has 15 amino acids. Trimming cost V 5 bases and J 3 bases; bases outside gene matches: 3. Germline assignment: CDR1 SNHLY and CDR2 FYNNEI. The CDR3 sequence is CASSKGTSDTGELFF. The CDR3, as DNA: TGTGCCAGCAGTAAAGGGACTAGCGACACCGGGGAGCTGTTTTTT. Combining the CDR3 with reference TRBV2 and TRBJ2-2 gives the whole variable domain EPEVTQTPSHQVTQMGQEVILRCVPISNHLYFYWYRQILGQKVEFLVSFYNNEISEKSEIFDDQFSVERPDGSNFTLKIRSTKLEDSAMYFCASSKGTSDTGELFFGEGSRLTVL.

The J gene is TRBJ1-2, the V gene TRBV18; possible D gene TRBD1, 5 bases. Trimming removed 6 bases from V and 3 bases from J, with 5 bases in between. Germline lookup yields CDR1 KGHSH and CDR2 LQKENI. This CDR3 contains 11 residues. The CDR3 loop is CASSRDYGYTF. The CDR3 nucleotides read TGTGCCAGCTCCAGGGACTATGGCTACACCTTC.

V and J are TRBV9 and TRBJ2-7, with 9 bases matching TRBD1. Trimming removed 3 bases from V and 1 base from J; junction bases left unmatched: 2. The CDR3 is 14 amino acids. Germline V gene data show CDR1 as SGDLS and CDR2 as YYNGEE. This CDR3 is CASSEGQGSYEQYF. CDR3 bases: TGTGCCAGCAGCGAGGGACAGGGATCCTACGAGCAGTACTTC. The full variable domain, rest sourced from reference TRBV9 and TRBJ2-7, is DSGVTQTPKHLITATGQRVTLRCSPRSGDLSVYWYQQSLDQGLQFLIQYYNGEERAKGNILERFSAQQFPDLHSELNLSSLELGDSALYFCASSEGQGSYEQYFGPGTRLTVT.

The rearrangement joins TRBV6-5 to TRBJ1-2; 8 bases map to TRBD1. Losses at the gene ends were 3 bases for V and 3 bases for J; bases not matched to a gene: 9. The CDR3 is made up of 16 amino acids. Germline CDR1 is MNHEY and CDR2 is SVGAGI. The CDR3 loop reads CASSYWVGQGDYGYTF. The CDR3 DNA reads TGTGCCAGCAGTTATTGGGTTGGACAGGGAGACTATGGCTACACCTTC.

This clone was seen only a few times. The chain joins TRBV9 to TRBJ1-1; possibly TRBD1 for D (6 bases). The CDR3 has 14 residues. The germline V gene encodes CDR1 SGDLS and CDR2 YYNGEE. V was clipped by 0 bases and J by 4 bases, with 10 bases between them. The CDR3 nucleotides read TGTGCCAGCAGCGTAGAGGGGGTCGCCACTGAAGCTTTCTTT. Protein sequence: CASSVEGVATEAFF.

The chain joins TRBV28 to TRBJ1-5; 8 bases match TRBD1. With 8 bases clipped from V and 5 bases from J, the junction kept 5 bases outside the gene matches. Germline CDR1 MDHEN, CDR2 SYDVKM. This CDR3 is built from 13 residues. This CDR3 is CASQGQEHQPQHF. The CDR3 region has the DNA TGTGCCAGCCAGGGACAGGAGCATCAGCCCCAGCATTTT.

The chain has TRBV12-3 or TRBV12-4 and TRBJ1-5, with no clear D. The CDR3 covers 13 residues. V shed 1 base and J shed 4 bases, with 5 bases lying between them. The CDR3 region is CASSLVENQPQHF. For the CDR3, the DNA is TGTGCCAGCAGTTTAGTGGAGAATCAGCCCCAGCATTTT.

The V gene is TRBV6-5, the J gene TRBJ2-7; 7 bases align to TRBD1. The V gene end was trimmed by 1 base and the J gene end by 6 bases; junction bases not matched to a gene: 3. The CDR3 runs to 13 residues. Germline V gene lookup returns CDR1 MNHEY and CDR2 SVGAGI. The CDR3 region is CASSYLDRVEQYF. CDR3 in DNA: TGTGCCAGCAGTTACTTAGACAGGGTCGAGCAGTACTTC.